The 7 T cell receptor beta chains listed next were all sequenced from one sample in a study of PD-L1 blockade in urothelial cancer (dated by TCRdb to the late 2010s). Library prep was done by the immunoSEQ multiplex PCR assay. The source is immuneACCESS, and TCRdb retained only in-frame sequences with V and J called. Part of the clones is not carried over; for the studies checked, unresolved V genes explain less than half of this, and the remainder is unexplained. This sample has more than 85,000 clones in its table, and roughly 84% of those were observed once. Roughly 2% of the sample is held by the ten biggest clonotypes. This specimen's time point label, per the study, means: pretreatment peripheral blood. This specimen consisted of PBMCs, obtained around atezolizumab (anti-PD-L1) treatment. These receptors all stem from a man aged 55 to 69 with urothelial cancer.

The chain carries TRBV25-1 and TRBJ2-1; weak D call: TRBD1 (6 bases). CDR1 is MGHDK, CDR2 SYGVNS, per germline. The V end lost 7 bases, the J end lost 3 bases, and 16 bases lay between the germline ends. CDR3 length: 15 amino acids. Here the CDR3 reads CASKPPGHNYNEQFF. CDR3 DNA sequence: TGTGCCAGCAAGCCCCCGGGACACAACTACAATGAGCAGTTCTTC. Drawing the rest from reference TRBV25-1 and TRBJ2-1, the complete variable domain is EADIYQTPRYLVIGTGKKITLECSQTMGHDKMYWYQQDPGMELHLIHYSYGVNSTEKGDLSSESTVSRIRTEHFPLTLESARPSHTSQYLCASKPPGHNYNEQFFGPGTRLTVL.

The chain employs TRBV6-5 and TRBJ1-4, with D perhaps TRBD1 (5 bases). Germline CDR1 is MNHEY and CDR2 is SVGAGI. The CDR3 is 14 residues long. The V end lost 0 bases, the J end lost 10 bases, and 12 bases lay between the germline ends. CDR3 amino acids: CASSYSSQGAKLFF. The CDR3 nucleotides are TGTGCCAGCAGTTACTCGTCGCAGGGCGCAAAACTGTTTTTT.

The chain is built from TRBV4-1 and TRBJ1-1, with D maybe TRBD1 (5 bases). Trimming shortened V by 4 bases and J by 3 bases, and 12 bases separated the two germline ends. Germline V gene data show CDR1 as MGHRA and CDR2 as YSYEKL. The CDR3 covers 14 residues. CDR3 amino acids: CASSLRIQDTEAFF. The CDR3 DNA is TGCGCCAGCAGCCTTCGTATACAGGACACTGAAGCTTTCTTT.

The CDR3 bases are TGTGCCAGCAGCCCAACAGCCTACGAGCAGTACTTC. This translates into CASSPTAYEQYF. The chain has TRBV13 and TRBJ2-7; D ambiguous. V was clipped by 5 bases and J by 2 bases, with 7 bases between them. CDR1 is PRHDT, CDR2 FYEKMQ, per germline (reference sequence). This CDR3 is built from 12 residues.

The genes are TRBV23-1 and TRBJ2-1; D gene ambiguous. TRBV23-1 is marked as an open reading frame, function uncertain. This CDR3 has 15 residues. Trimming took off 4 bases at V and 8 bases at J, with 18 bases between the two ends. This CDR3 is CASSLKEERSDEQFF. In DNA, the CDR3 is TGCGCCAGCAGTCTGAAGGAAGAAAGGAGCGATGAGCAGTTCTTC.

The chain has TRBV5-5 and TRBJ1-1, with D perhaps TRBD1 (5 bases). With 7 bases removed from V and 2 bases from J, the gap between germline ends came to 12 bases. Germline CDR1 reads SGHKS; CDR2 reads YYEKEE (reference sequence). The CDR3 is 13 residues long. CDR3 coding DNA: TGTGCCAGCTCCTGGGACTTTAACACTGAAGCTTTCTTT. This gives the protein CASSWDFNTEAFF.

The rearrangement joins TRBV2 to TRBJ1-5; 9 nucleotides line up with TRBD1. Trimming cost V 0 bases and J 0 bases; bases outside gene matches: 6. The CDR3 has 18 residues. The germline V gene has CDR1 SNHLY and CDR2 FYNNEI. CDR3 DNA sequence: TGTGCCAGCAGTGAAGCAGGGACAGGGAGATATAGCAATCAGCCCCAGCATTTT. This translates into CASSEAGTGRYSNQPQHF. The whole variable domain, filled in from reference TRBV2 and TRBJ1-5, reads EPEVTQTPSHQVTQMGQEVILRCVPISNHLYFYWYRQILGQKVEFLVSFYNNEISEKSEIFDDQFSVERPDGSNFTLKIRSTKLEDSAMYFCASSEAGTGRYSNQPQHFGDGTRLSIL.